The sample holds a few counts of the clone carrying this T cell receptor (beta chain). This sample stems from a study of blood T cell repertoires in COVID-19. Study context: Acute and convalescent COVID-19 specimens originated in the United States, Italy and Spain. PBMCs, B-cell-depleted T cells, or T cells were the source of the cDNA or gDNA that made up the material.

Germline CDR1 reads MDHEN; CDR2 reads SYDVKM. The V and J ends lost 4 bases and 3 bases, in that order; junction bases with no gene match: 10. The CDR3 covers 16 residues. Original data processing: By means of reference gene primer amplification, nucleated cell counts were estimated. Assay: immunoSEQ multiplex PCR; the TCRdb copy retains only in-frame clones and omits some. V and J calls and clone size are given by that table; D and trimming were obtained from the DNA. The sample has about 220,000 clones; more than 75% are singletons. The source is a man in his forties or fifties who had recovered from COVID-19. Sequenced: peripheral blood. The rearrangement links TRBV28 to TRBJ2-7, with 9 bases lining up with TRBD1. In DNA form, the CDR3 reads TGTGCCAGCAGTTCTCCCTCCGGGACAGGGCGCTACGAGCAGTACTTC. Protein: CASSSPSGTGRYEQYF.